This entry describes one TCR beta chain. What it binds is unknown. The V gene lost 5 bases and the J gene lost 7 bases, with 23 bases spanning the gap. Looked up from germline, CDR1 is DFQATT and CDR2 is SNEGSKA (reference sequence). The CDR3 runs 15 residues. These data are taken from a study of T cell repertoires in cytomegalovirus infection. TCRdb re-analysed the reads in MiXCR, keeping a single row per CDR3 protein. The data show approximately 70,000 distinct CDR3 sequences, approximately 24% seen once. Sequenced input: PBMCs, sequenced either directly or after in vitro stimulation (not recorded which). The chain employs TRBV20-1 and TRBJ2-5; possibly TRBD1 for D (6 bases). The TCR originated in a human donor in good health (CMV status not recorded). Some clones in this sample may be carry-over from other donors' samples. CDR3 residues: CSAGFLWGQSGTQYF. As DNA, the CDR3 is TGCAGTGCTGGGTTCCTTTGGGGGCAGTCAGGGACCCAGTACTTC.